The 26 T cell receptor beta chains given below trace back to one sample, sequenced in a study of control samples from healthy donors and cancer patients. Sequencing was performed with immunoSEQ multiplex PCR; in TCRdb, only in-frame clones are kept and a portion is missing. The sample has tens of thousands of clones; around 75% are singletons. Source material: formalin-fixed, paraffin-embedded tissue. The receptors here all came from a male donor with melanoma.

In DNA, the CDR3 is TGTGCCAGCAGCTTAACCCCGGGACAGGGGCTGGAGACCCAGTACTTC. This codes for CASSLTPGQGLETQYF. The genes are TRBV7-3 and TRBJ2-5, with 10 bases matching TRBD1. The CDR3 length is 16 residues. Unmatched junction bases numbered 6, after V lost 0 bases and J lost 5 bases. From germline, CDR1 is SGHTA and CDR2 FQGTGA.

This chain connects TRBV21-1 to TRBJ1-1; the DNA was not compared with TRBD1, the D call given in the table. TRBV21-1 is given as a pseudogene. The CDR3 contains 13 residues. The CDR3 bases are TGTGCCAGCAGTACCAGGGGCTACACTGAAGCTTTCTTT. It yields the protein CASSTRGYTEAFF.

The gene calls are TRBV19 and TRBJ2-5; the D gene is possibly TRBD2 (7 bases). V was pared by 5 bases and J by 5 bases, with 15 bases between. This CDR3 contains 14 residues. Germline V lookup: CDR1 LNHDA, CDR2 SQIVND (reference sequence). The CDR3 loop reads CASSPKGGWETQYF. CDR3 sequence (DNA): TGTGCCAGTAGTCCTAAGGGGGGGTGGGAGACCCAGTACTTC.

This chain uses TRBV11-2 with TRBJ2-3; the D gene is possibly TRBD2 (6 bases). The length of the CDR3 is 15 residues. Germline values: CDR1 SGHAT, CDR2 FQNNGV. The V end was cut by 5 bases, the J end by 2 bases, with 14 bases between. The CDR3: CASSPGTAYTDTQYF. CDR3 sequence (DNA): TGTGCCAGCAGCCCCGGGACTGCCTACACAGATACGCAGTATTTT.

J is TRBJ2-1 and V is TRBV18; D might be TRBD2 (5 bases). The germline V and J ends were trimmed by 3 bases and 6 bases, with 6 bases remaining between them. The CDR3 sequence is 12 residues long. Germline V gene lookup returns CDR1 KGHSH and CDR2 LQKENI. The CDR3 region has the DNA TGTGCCAGCTCACCGGCGGGCAATGAGCAGTTCTTC. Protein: CASSPAGNEQFF.

CDR3 nucleotide sequence: TGCGCCAGCACCTCTGCGGCAATAAGAAATTCACCCCTCCACTTT. Protein product: CASTSAAIRNSPLHF. The gene calls are TRBV5-1 and TRBJ1-6; no reliable D call. The CDR3 is 15 amino acids. Trimming removed 6 bases at V and 7 bases at J, with 17 bases between. Germline loops: CDR1 SGHRS, CDR2 YFSETQ. The full variable domain, with the rest looked up from reference TRBV5-1 and TRBJ1-6, is KAGVTQTPRYLIKTRGQQVTLSCSPISGHRSVSWYQQTPGQGLQFLFEYFSETQRNKGNFPGRFSGRQFSNSRSEMNVSTLELGDSALYLCASTSAAIRNSPLHFGNGTRLTVT.

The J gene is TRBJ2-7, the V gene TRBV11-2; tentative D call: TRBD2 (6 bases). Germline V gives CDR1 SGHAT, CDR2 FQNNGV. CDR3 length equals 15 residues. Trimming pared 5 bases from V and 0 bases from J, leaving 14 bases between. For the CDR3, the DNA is TGTGCCAGCAGCCCCTTCGGCGGGAACTCCTACGAGCAGTACTTC. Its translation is CASSPFGGNSYEQYF.

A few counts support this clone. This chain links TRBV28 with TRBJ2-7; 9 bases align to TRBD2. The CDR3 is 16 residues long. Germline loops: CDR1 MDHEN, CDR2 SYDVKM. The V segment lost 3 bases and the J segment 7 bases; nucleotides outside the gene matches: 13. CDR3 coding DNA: TGTGCCAGCAGTTTGGCCCGGATAGCGGGAGAACTTGAGCAGTACTTC. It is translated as CASSLARIAGELEQYF.

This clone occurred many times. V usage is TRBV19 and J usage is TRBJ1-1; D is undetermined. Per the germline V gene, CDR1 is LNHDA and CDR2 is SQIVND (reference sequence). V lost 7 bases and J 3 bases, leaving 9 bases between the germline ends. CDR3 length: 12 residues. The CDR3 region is CASTQRDTEAFF. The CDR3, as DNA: TGTGCCAGTACCCAACGGGACACTGAAGCTTTCTTT.

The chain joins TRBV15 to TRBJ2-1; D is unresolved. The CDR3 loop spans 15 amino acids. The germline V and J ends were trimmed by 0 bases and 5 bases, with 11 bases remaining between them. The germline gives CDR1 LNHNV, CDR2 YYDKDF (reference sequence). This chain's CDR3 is CATSRDPGKHNEQFF. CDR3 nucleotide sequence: TGTGCCACCAGCAGAGACCCAGGCAAGCACAATGAGCAGTTCTTC.

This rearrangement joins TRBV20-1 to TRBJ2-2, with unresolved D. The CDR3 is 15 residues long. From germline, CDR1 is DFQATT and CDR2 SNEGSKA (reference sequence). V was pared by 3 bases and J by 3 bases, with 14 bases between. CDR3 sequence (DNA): TGCAGTGCTAGTTTACTCAATAGGGACACCGGGGAGCTGTTTTTT. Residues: CSASLLNRDTGELFF.

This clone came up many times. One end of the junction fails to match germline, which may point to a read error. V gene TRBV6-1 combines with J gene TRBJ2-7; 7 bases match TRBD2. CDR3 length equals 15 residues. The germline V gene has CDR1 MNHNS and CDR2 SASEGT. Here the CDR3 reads CASREAGSPRDEQYF. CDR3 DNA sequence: TGTGCCAGCAGGGAAGCGGGGTCTCCTCGGGACGAGCAGTACTTC.

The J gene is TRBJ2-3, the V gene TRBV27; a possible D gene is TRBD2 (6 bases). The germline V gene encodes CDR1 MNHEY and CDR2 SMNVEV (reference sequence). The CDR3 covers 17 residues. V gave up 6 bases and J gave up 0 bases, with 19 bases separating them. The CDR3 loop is CASSRSPGLLSTDTQYF. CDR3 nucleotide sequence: TGTGCCAGCAGCCGTTCTCCGGGACTCCTTAGCACAGATACGCAGTATTTT.

CDR3 sequence: CSASSVTSTDTQYF. The CDR3 DNA reads as TGCAGTGCTAGTTCCGTGACAAGCACAGATACGCAGTATTTT. The chain links TRBV20-1 to TRBJ2-3; no clear D. This CDR3 is built from 14 residues. V was pared by 3 bases and J by 0 bases, with 10 bases between. Germline V lookup: CDR1 DFQATT, CDR2 SNEGSKA (reference sequence).

The CDR3, as DNA: TGCAGCGTTCAACAAACAGGGGGCTTGGATACGCAGTATTTT. Protein sequence: CSVQQTGGLDTQYF. The chain employs TRBV29-1 and TRBJ2-3; 9 nucleotides agree with TRBD1. Germline lookup yields CDR1 SQVTM and CDR2 ANQGSEA. V shed 5 bases, J shed 6 bases, and the junction held 9 bases outside the gene matches. The CDR3 totals 14 residues.

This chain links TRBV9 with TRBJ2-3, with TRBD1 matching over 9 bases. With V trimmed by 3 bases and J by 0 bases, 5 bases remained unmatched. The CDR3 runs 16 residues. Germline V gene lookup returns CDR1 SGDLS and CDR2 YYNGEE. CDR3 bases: TGTGCCAGCAGCGACGGACAGGGGACTAGCACAGATACGCAGTATTTT. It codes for CASSDGQGTSTDTQYF.

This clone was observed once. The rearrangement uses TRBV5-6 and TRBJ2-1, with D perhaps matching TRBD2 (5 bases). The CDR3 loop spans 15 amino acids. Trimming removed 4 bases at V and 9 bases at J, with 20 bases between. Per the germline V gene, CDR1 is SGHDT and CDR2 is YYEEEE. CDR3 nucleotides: TGTGCCAGCAGCCCGGTTGGTTCGCCTAGCTTTGAGCAGTTCTTC. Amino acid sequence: CASSPVGSPSFEQFF.

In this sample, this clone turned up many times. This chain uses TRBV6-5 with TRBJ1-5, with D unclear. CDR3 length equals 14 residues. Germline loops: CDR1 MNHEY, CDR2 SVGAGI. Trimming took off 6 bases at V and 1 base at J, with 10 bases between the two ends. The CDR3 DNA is TGTGCCAGCAGCTCTGGACGGAGCAATCAGCCCCAGCATTTT. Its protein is CASSSGRSNQPQHF.

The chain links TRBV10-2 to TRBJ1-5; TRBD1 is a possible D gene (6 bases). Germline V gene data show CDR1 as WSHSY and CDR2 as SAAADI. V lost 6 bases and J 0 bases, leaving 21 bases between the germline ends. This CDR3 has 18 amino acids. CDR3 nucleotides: TGCGCCAGCAGCGCCCGGTTAGGACAGACAAATAGCAATCAGCCCCAGCATTTT. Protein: CASSARLGQTNSNQPQHF.

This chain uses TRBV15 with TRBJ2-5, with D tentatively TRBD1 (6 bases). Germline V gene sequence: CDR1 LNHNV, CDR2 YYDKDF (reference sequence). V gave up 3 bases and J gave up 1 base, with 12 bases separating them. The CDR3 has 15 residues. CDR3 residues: CATSSFGQIQETQYF. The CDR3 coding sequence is TGTGCCACCAGCAGCTTCGGACAGATCCAAGAGACCCAGTACTTC.

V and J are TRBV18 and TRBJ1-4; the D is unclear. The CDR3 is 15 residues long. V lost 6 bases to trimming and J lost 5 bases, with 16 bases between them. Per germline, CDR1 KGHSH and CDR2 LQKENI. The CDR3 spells CASSSYTGYNEKLFF. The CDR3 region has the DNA TGTGCCAGCTCCTCGTATACGGGGTACAATGAAAAACTGTTTTTT.

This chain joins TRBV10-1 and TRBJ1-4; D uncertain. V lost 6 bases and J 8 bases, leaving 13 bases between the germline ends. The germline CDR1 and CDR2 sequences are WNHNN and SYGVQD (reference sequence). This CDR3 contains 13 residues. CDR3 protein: CASRMFGEEKLFF. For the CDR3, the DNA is TGCGCCAGCAGAATGTTCGGGGAGGAAAAACTGTTTTTT.

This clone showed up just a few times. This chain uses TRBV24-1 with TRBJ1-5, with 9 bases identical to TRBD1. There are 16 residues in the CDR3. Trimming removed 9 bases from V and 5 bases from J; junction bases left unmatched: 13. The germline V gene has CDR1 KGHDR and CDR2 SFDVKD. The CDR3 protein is CATQDRGLGDHQPQHF. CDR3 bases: TGTGCCACCCAGGACAGGGGTCTCGGGGATCATCAGCCCCAGCATTTT.

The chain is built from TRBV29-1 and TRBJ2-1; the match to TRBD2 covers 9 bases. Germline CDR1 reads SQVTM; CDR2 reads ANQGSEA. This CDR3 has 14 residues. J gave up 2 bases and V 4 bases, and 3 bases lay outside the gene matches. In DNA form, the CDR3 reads TGCAGCGTTGGTCTAGCGGGACCCTACAATGAGCAGTTCTTC. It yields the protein CSVGLAGPYNEQFF.

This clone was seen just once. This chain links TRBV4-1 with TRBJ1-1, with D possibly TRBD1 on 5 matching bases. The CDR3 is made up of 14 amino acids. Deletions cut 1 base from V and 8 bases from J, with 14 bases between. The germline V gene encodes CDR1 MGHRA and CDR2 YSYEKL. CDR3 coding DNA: TGCGCCAGCAGCCAAGTAGGTGGGGCGACAGAAGCTTTCTTT. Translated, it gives CASSQVGGATEAFF.

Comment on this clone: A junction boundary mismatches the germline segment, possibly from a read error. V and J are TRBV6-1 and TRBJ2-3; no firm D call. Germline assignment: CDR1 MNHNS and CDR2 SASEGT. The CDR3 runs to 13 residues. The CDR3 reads CASREGNTDTQYF. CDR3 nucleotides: TGTGCCAGCAGGGAAGGAAACACAGATACGCAGTATTTT.